The next 15 T cell receptor beta chains were all read from a single sample in a study of naive and memory T cell subsets. The beta constant-region primer was an equimolar mix of two oligonucleotides covering TRBC1 and TRBC2. Four rounds of PCR amplified the ligated cDNA using nested alpha and beta constant-region primers plus SP2. TCRdb re-derived calls from the UMI-ligation and nested PCR reads in MiXCR, one entry per CDR3 protein. The data hold roughly 130,000 distinct CDR3 sequences, with just over 35% observed a single time. The sample taken for sequencing was central memory CD4+ T cells from blood. These receptors were taken from a human donor in good health.

This clonotype was counted a few times. The chain employs TRBV12-3 or TRBV12-4 and TRBJ2-2; D possibly uses TRBD1 or TRBD2 (5 bases each). The V end lost 8 bases, the J end lost 4 bases, and 8 bases lay between the germline ends. This CDR3 region has 12 residues. CDR3 coding DNA: TGTGCCAGCGTGAGGGGCACCGGGGAGCTGTTTTTT. It is translated as CASVRGTGELFF.

The chain carries TRBV20-1 and TRBJ2-5; D remains unclear. CDR3 length: 13 amino acids. V gave up 3 bases and J gave up 5 bases, with 13 bases separating them. Germline lookup yields CDR1 DFQATT and CDR2 SNEGSKA (reference sequence). The CDR3 DNA follows: TGCAGTGCTAGCCCAGAGGTGGGGGAGACCCAGTACTTC. It translates to CSASPEVGETQYF.

The rearrangement uses TRBV5-1 and TRBJ2-2, with unresolved D. The CDR3 is 14 amino acids. The germline gives CDR1 SGHRS, CDR2 YFSETQ. The V end was cut by 0 bases, the J end by 3 bases, with 6 bases between. The CDR3 here is CASSLGTYTGELFF. The DNA for the CDR3 is TGCGCCAGCAGCTTGGGGACCTACACCGGGGAGCTGTTTTTT. The full variable domain, completed using reference TRBV5-1 and TRBJ2-2, is KAGVTQTPRYLIKTRGQQVTLSCSPISGHRSVSWYQQTPGQGLQFLFEYFSETQRNKGNFPGRFSGRQFSNSRSEMNVSTLELGDSALYLCASSLGTYTGELFFGEGSRLTVL.

The chain joins TRBV10-3 to TRBJ2-4; TRBD1 is a possible D gene (5 bases). Germline lookup yields CDR1 ENHRY and CDR2 SYGVKD. Trimming took 4 bases from V and 0 from J, leaving 13 bases between them. This CDR3 has 16 amino acids. CDR3 in DNA: TGTGCCATCAGTGGAGAAGGGGTAAAAGCCAAAAACATTCAGTACTTC. Translated, it gives CAISGEGVKAKNIQYF.

The V and J genes are TRBV2 and TRBJ2-1; 14 bases match TRBD2. CDR3 size: 16 residues. From germline, CDR1 is SNHLY and CDR2 FYNNEI. The trim removed 6 bases at V and 9 bases at J, leaving 10 bases unmatched. The CDR3 DNA reads TGTGCCAGCAGGGCGGGACTAGCGGGAGTTCTTGGTGAGCAGTTCTTC. Its translation: CASRAGLAGVLGEQFF.

The chain carries TRBV20-1 and TRBJ2-2, with 8 bases identical to TRBD2. With V trimmed by 2 bases and J by 7 bases, 9 bases remained unmatched. Per the germline V gene, CDR1 is DFQATT and CDR2 is SNEGSKA (reference sequence). This CDR3 region has 15 residues. CDR3 region: CSARPISGTGGELFF. The CDR3 DNA is TGCAGTGCTAGACCTATTAGCGGGACGGGCGGGGAGCTGTTTTTT.

The V gene is TRBV9, the J gene TRBJ2-3, with D tentatively TRBD1 (5 bases). CDR3 length: 16 amino acids. The V end was cut by 5 bases, the J end by 0 bases, with 16 bases between. Germline-derived CDR1 and CDR2 are SGDLS and YYNGEE. DNA of the CDR3: TGTGCCAGCAGTCCACTCATGGGGCAAAGCACAGATACGCAGTATTTT. It codes for CASSPLMGQSTDTQYF. The whole variable domain, remainder taken from reference TRBV9 and TRBJ2-3, is DSGVTQTPKHLITATGQRVTLRCSPRSGDLSVYWYQQSLDQGLQFLIQYYNGEERAKGNILERFSAQQFPDLHSELNLSSLELGDSALYFCASSPLMGQSTDTQYFGPGTRLTVL.

The chain combines TRBV5-1 with TRBJ2-3; 7 nucleotides align to TRBD2. V was pared by 5 bases and J by 0 bases, with 9 bases of the junction left unmatched. This CDR3 contains 16 residues. From germline, CDR1 is SGHRS and CDR2 YFSETQ. DNA for the CDR3: TGCGCCAGCAGATTACTAGCGAGTTCTAGCACAGATACGCAGTATTTT. This encodes CASRLLASSSTDTQYF.

This clonotype was observed a handful of times. J is TRBJ2-2 and V is TRBV7-2; D unclear. The germline V gene has CDR1 SGHTA and CDR2 FQGNSA. There are 13 residues in the CDR3. With 5 bases removed from V and 6 bases from J, the gap between germline ends came to 10 bases. CDR3 region: CASSPSTAGELFF. Here the CDR3 DNA reads TGTGCCAGCAGCCCCAGTACCGCCGGGGAGCTGTTTTTT.

In this sample, this clonotype turned up a few times. The chain uses TRBV6-5 and TRBJ2-1; 13 bases line up with TRBD2. Germline CDR1 reads MNHEY; CDR2 reads SVGAGI. This CDR3 has 15 residues. Trimming removed 5 bases from V and 9 bases from J; junction bases left unmatched: 7. The DNA of the CDR3 is TGTGCCAGCAGTCCTGGACTAGCGGGAGAGTTTGAGCAGTTCTTC. Protein product: CASSPGLAGEFEQFF.

This clonotype showed up just a few times. The CDR3 here is CASSLTGGINIQYF. The CDR3 DNA is TGTGCCAGCAGCTTGACAGGGGGAATAAACATTCAGTACTTC. The chain is built from TRBV7-2 and TRBJ2-4; TRBD1 aligns across 9 bases. There are 14 residues in the CDR3. The V segment lost 3 bases and the J segment 6 bases; nucleotides outside the gene matches: 3. Germline V CDR1 and CDR2: SGHTA, FQGNSA.

The sample holds a few counts of this clonotype. The J gene is TRBJ1-1, the V gene TRBV18; D perhaps matches TRBD1 (5 bases). Trimming took 6 bases from V and 0 from J, leaving 11 bases between them. CDR3 length: 14 amino acids. The germline V gene encodes CDR1 KGHSH and CDR2 LQKENI. The CDR3 loop is CASSQDRVNTEAFF. The DNA for the CDR3 is TGTGCCAGCTCTCAAGACAGAGTGAACACTGAAGCTTTCTTT.

This chain uses TRBV20-1 with TRBJ2-7; D may correspond to TRBD1 or TRBD2 (5 bases each). With 0 bases removed from V and 3 bases from J, the gap between germline ends came to 9 bases. The CDR3 is made up of 13 amino acids. CDR1 is DFQATT, CDR2 SNEGSKA, per germline (reference sequence). The CDR3 loop reads CSARDGGSYEQYF. CDR3 DNA: TGCAGTGCTAGAGATGGGGGTAGCTACGAGCAGTACTTC.

This chain uses TRBV28 with TRBJ2-3, with TRBD2 identical over 7 bases. CDR1 MDHEN and CDR2 SYDVKM come from the germline V gene. After removal of 4 bases from V and 10 bases from J, the junction contained 11 bases not matched to a gene. The CDR3 is 14 residues long. CDR3 region: CASSSGGSIVAQYF. The CDR3 nucleotides are TGTGCCAGCAGTTCCGGCGGGAGCATCGTCGCGCAGTATTTT. Looking up the rest from reference TRBV28 and TRBJ2-3 gives the full variable domain: DVKVTQSSRYLVKRTGEKVFLECVQDMDHENMFWYRQDPGLGLRLIYFSYDVKMKEKGDIPEGYSVSREKKERFSLILESASTNQTSMYLCASSSGGSIVAQYFGPGTRLTVL.

This clonotype was counted a few times. The rearrangement links TRBV6-6 to TRBJ1-1; 8 nucleotides align to TRBD1. In germline, CDR1 is MNHNY, CDR2 SVGAGI (reference sequence). The CDR3 contains 13 residues. V dropped 8 bases and J dropped 1; count of bases not matched to a gene: 3. The CDR3 is CASPGQANTEAFF. In DNA, the CDR3 is TGTGCCAGCCCGGGACAGGCGAACACTGAAGCTTTCTTT.